The 21 T cell receptor beta chains given below trace back to one sample, sequenced in a study of T cells in Graves' hyperthyroidism and ophthalmopathy. Researchers took RNA transcripts and amplified the TCR beta CDR3 regions from them. Researchers ran a first-round RT-PCR on the TCR CDR3 using the HTBI primer set. TCRdb processed the multiplex PCR reads anew with MiXCR; each CDR3 protein has one entry. The sample lists hundreds of thousands of distinct CDR3 sequences; approximately 14% were seen once. Input material: blood. These receptors were obtained from a woman aged 45-65 years with Graves' ophthalmopathy.

This clonotype came up many times. The chain carries TRBV6-1 and TRBJ2-7, with a tentative D call TRBD1 (6 bases). The CDR3 spans 16 residues. Germline CDR1 MNHNS, CDR2 SASEGT. V lost 1 base and J lost 0, with 13 bases in between. The CDR3: CASSEGVGATSYEQYF. DNA of the CDR3: TGTGCCAGCAGTGAAGGGGTGGGGGCGACCTCCTACGAGCAGTACTTC.

This clonotype was counted ten times or more. The V call is TRBV5-1, the J call TRBJ2-1; D unclear. Germline CDR1 SGHRS, CDR2 YFSETQ. The ends were cut back, 1 base at V and 3 bases at J, with 11 bases in the middle. The length of the CDR3 is 15 residues. In DNA form, the CDR3 reads TGCGCCAGCAGCTTGAAGGACCACTACTACAATGAGCAGTTCTTC. Protein product: CASSLKDHYYNEQFF.

This clonotype appeared many times. The chain is built from TRBV6-1 and TRBJ2-7; D possibly corresponds to TRBD2 (5 bases). The CDR3 spans 15 residues. In germline, CDR1 is MNHNS, CDR2 SASEGT. Trimming took off 6 bases at V and 2 bases at J, with 17 bases between the two ends. The CDR3: CASRPPGTPPYEQYF. CDR3 bases: TGTGCCAGCAGGCCTCCGGGAACCCCTCCCTACGAGCAGTACTTC.

This clonotype has a handful of counts. The chain is built from TRBV19 and TRBJ1-1; D possibly corresponds to TRBD1 (5 bases). The CDR3 covers 15 residues. Germline CDR1 LNHDA, CDR2 SQIVND (reference sequence). Deletions cut 3 bases from V and 0 bases from J, with 11 bases between. This CDR3 is CASSIVGRVNTEAFF. DNA for the CDR3: TGTGCCAGTAGTATTGTGGGCAGGGTGAACACTGAAGCTTTCTTT.

This clonotype turned up a few times. V is TRBV5-1 and J is TRBJ2-6; 8 nucleotides agree with TRBD1. CDR1 is SGHRS and CDR2 is YFSETQ in the germline V gene. This CDR3 spans 17 amino acids. The J segment lost 0 bases and the V segment lost 4 bases, leaving 6 bases of the junction unmatched. The CDR3 loop is CASSRDRIFSGANVLTF. The CDR3 nucleotides read TGCGCCAGCAGCAGGGACAGGATCTTCTCTGGGGCCAACGTCCTGACTTTC.

This clonotype came up many times. This chain links TRBV28 with TRBJ1-1; D unresolved. CDR1 is MDHEN and CDR2 is SYDVKM in the germline V gene. V lost 7 bases and J 1 base, leaving 16 bases between the germline ends. This CDR3 spans 15 amino acids. The CDR3 nucleotides read TGTGCCAGCAATGGCCCCAAGGGTGCGAACACTGAAGCTTTCTTT. Protein: CASNGPKGANTEAFF. Together with reference TRBV28 and TRBJ1-1, the CDR3 gives the full variable domain: DVKVTQSSRYLVKRTGEKVFLECVQDMDHENMFWYRQDPGLGLRLIYFSYDVKMKEKGDIPEGYSVSREKKERFSLILESASTNQTSMYLCASNGPKGANTEAFFGQGTRLTVV.

This rearrangement joins TRBV6-2 or TRBV6-3 to TRBJ2-1; maybe TRBD2 (5 bases). The CDR3 has 13 residues. Deletions cut 7 bases from V and 6 bases from J, with 13 bases between. CDR1 is MNHEY, CDR2 SVGEGT, per germline. Here the CDR3 reads CASKGLASNEQFF. The DNA of the CDR3 is TGTGCCAGCAAAGGGCTAGCAAGCAATGAGCAGTTCTTC.

This clonotype has a count of ten or more. This chain's CDR3 is CASRLGQGDVYEQYF. CDR3 DNA sequence: TGTGCCAGCAGGTTAGGACAGGGGGACGTCTACGAGCAGTACTTC. The V call is TRBV28, the J call TRBJ2-7; 10 bases line up with TRBD1. CDR3 size: 15 residues. The V gene end was trimmed by 6 bases and the J gene end by 3 bases; junction bases not matched to a gene: 8. Germline V gives CDR1 MDHEN, CDR2 SYDVKM.

Details on this clonotype: A read error may be the cause here, since a much bigger clone is one base away. The chain combines TRBV7-2 with TRBJ2-2; no definite D call. Trimming took 5 bases from V and 5 from J, leaving 9 bases between them. Germline V gene lookup returns CDR1 SGHTA and CDR2 FQGNSA. This CDR3 is 13 amino acids long. The CDR3 DNA reads TGTGCCAGCAGCACCCCAGAAACCGGGGAGCTGTTTTTT. As protein: CASSTPETGELFF.

This clonotype has ten or more counts. The rearrangement uses TRBV6-2 or TRBV6-3 and TRBJ2-1; D not certain. Trimming left V 7 bases short and J 4 bases short, with 11 bases between. Germline V CDR1 and CDR2: MNHEY, SVGEGT. This CDR3 has 13 amino acids. The CDR3 coding sequence is TGTGCCAGCAATGACGGGCGGTACAATGAGCAGTTCTTC. Translated, it gives CASNDGRYNEQFF.

Here the CDR3 DNA reads TGCAGTGCGCCCCCGGGACTAGCGAAGTACAATGAGCAGTTCTTC. The encoded protein is CSAPPGLAKYNEQFF. The J gene is TRBJ2-1, the V gene TRBV20-1, with 10 positions matching TRBD2. Germline assignment: CDR1 DFQATT and CDR2 SNEGSKA (reference sequence). CDR3 length: 15 amino acids. The J segment lost 4 bases and the V segment lost 6 bases, leaving 9 bases of the junction unmatched.

Written as DNA, the CDR3 is TGTGCCAGCAGCCAAGGCCCAGGGGATGTCGTAAACTACACCTTC. Encoded protein: CASSQGPGDVVNYTF. The chain is built from TRBV4-2 and TRBJ1-2; possibly TRBD1 for D (6 bases). Germline CDR1 is LGHNA and CDR2 is YNFKEQ. The CDR3 is made up of 15 amino acids. V lost 1 base, J lost 10 bases, and 19 bases lay in between.

In the case of this clonotype: A much bigger clone sits one base away, suggesting this may be a read error. The chain uses TRBV28 and TRBJ1-1, with D uncertain. Germline values: CDR1 MDHEN, CDR2 SYDVKM. V lost 6 bases to trimming and J lost 5 bases, with 10 bases between them. This CDR3 has 12 residues. The DNA of the CDR3 is TGTGCCAGCAGGCCAAGGAAAACTGAAGCTTTCTTT. This encodes CASRPRKTEAFF.

This clonotype has only a few counts. V and J are TRBV6-1 and TRBJ2-1; D is uncertain. V gave up 2 bases and J gave up 3 bases, with 5 bases separating them. CDR1 is MNHNS and CDR2 is SASEGT in the germline V gene. CDR3 size: 13 residues. In DNA form, the CDR3 reads TGTGCCAGCAGTGAATACTACTACAATGAGCAGTTCTTC. Amino acids: CASSEYYYNEQFF.

Ten or more counts support this clonotype. DNA for the CDR3: TGTGCCAGCAGTCAGGGGGCTAGCAATCAGCCCCAGCATTTT. It specifies CASSQGASNQPQHF. The chain joins TRBV2 to TRBJ1-5; 8 bases are shared with TRBD1. The germline CDR1 and CDR2 sequences are SNHLY and FYNNEI. This CDR3 contains 14 residues. J gave up 0 bases and V 5 bases, and 0 bases lay outside the gene matches. The full variable domain, with the rest looked up from reference TRBV2 and TRBJ1-5, is EPEVTQTPSHQVTQMGQEVILRCVPISNHLYFYWYRQILGQKVEFLVSFYNNEISEKSEIFDDQFSVERPDGSNFTLKIRSTKLEDSAMYFCASSQGASNQPQHFGDGTRLSIL.

This clonotype has a count of ten or more. V gene TRBV7-2 combines with J gene TRBJ2-2, with TRBD2 matching 12 bases. J lost 4 bases, V lost 3 bases, and 3 bases had no gene match. The CDR3 is made up of 16 amino acids. Germline loops: CDR1 SGHTA, CDR2 FQGNSA. CDR3 in amino acids: CASSFSSGRVTGELFF. CDR3 in DNA: TGTGCCAGCAGCTTCTCTAGCGGGAGGGTCACCGGGGAGCTGTTTTTT. Filled out from reference TRBV7-2 and TRBJ2-2, the complete variable domain reads GAGVSQSPSNKVTEKGKDVELRCDPISGHTALYWYRQSLGQGLEFLIYFQGNSAPDKSGLPSDRFSAERTGGSVSTLTIQRTQQEDSAVYLCASSFSSGRVTGELFFGEGSRLTVL.

The rearrangement uses TRBV7-8 and TRBJ2-7; a possible D gene is TRBD1 (6 bases). CDR3 length equals 14 residues. Germline loops: CDR1 SGHVS, CDR2 FQNEAQ. Trimming shortened V by 1 base and J by 7 bases, and 14 bases separated the two germline ends. CDR3 region: CASSLVLGGHEQYF. CDR3 in DNA: TGTGCCAGCAGCTTAGTGTTAGGGGGTCATGAGCAGTACTTC. The complete variable domain, with remaining parts taken from reference TRBV7-8 and TRBJ2-7, reads GAGVSQSPRYKVAKRGQDVALRCDPISGHVSLFWYQQALGQGPEFLTYFQNEAQLDKSGLPSDRFFAERPEGSVSTLKIQRTQQEDSAVYLCASSLVLGGHEQYFGPGTRLTVT.

This clonotype was observed a handful of times. The rearrangement joins TRBV19 to TRBJ2-7, with TRBD2 matching 10 bases. This CDR3 has 17 residues. V trimming: 3 bases; J trimming: 1 base; junction bases outside the gene matches: 9. Per germline, CDR1 LNHDA and CDR2 SQIVND (reference sequence). The CDR3, as DNA: TGTGCCAGTAGTATGTTGGCTAGCGGGAGTCCTTCCTACGAGCAGTACTTC. It codes for CASSMLASGSPSYEQYF.

The table lists this clonotype with many counts. The chain employs TRBV7-2 and TRBJ2-1; D gene unclear. This CDR3 comprises 15 residues. V gave up 5 bases and J gave up 4 bases, with 15 bases separating them. Germline V gives CDR1 SGHTA, CDR2 FQGNSA. The DNA of the CDR3 is TGTGCCAGCAGCCAAACCAGCGCACTATACAATGAGCAGTTCTTC. Protein: CASSQTSALYNEQFF.

Many counts were recorded for this clonotype. V gene TRBV27 combines with J gene TRBJ2-7, with D unclear. This CDR3 is built from 14 residues. V shed 6 bases and J shed 2 bases, with 14 bases lying between them. Germline assignment: CDR1 MNHEY and CDR2 SMNVEV (reference sequence). CDR3 in amino acids: CASSRTDAAYEQYF. The DNA for the CDR3 is TGTGCCAGCAGCCGAACCGACGCAGCCTACGAGCAGTACTTC.

At least ten counts were recorded for this clonotype. The chain employs TRBV7-9 and TRBJ1-2; D is undetermined. The CDR3 runs 15 residues. The V end was cut by 5 bases, the J end by 8 bases, with 21 bases between. The V gene's germline CDR1 is SEHNR and CDR2 FQNEAQ (reference sequence). The CDR3 reads CASSPEWERAGGYTF. Here the CDR3 DNA reads TGTGCCAGCAGCCCCGAGTGGGAGAGGGCAGGCGGCTACACCTTC.